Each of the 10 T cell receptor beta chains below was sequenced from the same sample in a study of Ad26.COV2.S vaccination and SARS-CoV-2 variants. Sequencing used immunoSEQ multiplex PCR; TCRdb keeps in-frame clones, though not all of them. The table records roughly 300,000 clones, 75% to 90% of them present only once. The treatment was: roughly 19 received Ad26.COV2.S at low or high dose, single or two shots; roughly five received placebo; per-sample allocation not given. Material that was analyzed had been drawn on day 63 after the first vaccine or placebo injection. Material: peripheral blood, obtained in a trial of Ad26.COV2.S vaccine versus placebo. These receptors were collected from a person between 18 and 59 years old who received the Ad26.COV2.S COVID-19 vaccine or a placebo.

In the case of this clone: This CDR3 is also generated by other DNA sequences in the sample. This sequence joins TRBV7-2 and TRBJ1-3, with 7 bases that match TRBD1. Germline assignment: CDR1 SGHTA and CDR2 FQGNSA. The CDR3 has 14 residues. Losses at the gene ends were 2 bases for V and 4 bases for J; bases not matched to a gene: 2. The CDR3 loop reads CASSLQGDGNTIYF. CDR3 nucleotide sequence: TGTGCCAGCAGCTTACAGGGGGACGGAAACACCATATATTTT.

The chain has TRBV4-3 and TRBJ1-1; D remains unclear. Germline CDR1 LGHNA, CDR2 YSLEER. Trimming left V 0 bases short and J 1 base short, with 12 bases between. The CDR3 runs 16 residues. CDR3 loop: CASSQDPSTQNTEAFF. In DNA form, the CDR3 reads TGCGCCAGCAGCCAAGATCCGAGCACTCAGAACACTGAAGCTTTCTTT.

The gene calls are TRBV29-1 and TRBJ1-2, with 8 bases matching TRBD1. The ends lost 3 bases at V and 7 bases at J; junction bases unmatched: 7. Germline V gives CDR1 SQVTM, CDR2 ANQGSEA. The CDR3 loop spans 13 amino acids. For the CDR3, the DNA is TGCAGCGTTGATCCGGCAGGGGGCATTGGCTACACCTTC. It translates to CSVDPAGGIGYTF.

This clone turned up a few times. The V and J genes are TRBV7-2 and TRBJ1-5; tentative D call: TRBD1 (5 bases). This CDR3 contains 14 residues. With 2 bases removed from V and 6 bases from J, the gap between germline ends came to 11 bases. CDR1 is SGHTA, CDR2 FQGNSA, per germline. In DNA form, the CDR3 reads TGTGCCAGCAGCTTACCAGGGAGGAGTCAGCCCCAGCATTTT. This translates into CASSLPGRSQPQHF.

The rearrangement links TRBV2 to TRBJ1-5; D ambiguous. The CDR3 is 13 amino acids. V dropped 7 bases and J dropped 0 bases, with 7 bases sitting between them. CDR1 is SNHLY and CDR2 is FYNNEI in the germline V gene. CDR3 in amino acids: CASKKNSNQPQHF. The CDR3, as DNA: TGTGCCAGCAAAAAGAATAGCAATCAGCCCCAGCATTTT.

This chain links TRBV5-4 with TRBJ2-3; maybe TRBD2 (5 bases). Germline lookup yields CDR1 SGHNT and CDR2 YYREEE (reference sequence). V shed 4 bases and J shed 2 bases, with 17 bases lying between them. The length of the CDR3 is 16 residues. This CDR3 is CASSPRGAGNTDTQYF. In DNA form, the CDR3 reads TGTGCCAGCAGCCCCCGGGGAGCCGGAAACACAGATACGCAGTATTTT.

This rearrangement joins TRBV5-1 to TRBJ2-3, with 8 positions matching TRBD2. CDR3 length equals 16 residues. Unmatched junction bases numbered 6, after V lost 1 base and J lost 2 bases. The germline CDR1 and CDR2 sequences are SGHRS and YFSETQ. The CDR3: CASSLLLRGATDTQYF. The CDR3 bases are TGCGCCAGCAGCTTGCTTCTGCGGGGGGCCACAGATACGCAGTATTTT.

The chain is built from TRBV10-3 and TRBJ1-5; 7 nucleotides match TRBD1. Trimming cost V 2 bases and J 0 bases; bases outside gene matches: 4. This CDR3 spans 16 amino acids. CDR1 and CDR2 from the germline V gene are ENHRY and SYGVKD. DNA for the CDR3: TGTGCCATCAGTGAGGGGACAGATTATAGCAATCAGCCCCAGCATTTT. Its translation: CAISEGTDYSNQPQHF.

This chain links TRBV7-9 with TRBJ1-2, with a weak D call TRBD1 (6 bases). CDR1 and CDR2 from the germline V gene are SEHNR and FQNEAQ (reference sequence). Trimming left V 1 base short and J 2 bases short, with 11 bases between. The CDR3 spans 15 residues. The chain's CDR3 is CASSLGTVLNYGYTF. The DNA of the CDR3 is TGTGCCAGCAGCTTAGGGACAGTCCTGAACTATGGCTACACCTTC. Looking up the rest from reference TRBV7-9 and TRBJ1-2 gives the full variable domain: DTGVSQNPRHKITKRGQNVTFRCDPISEHNRLYWYRQTLGQGPEFLTYFQNEAQLEKSRLLSDRFSAERPKGSFSTLEIQRTEQGDSAMYLCASSLGTVLNYGYTFGSGTRLTVV.

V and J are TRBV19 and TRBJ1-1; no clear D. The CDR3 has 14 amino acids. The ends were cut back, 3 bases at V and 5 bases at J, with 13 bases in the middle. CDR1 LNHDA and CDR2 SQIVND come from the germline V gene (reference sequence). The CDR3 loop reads CASSIVVGRTEAFF. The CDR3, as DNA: TGTGCCAGTAGTATTGTAGTCGGACGGACTGAAGCTTTCTTT. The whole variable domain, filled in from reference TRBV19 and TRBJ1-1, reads DGGITQSPKYLFRKEGQNVTLSCEQNLNHDAMYWYRQDPGQGLRLIYYSQIVNDFQKGDIAEGYSVSREKKESFPLTVTSAQKNPTAFYLCASSIVVGRTEAFFGQGTRLTVV.